A selection of T cell receptor beta chains follows, all from one sample in a study of response to subunit inactivated influenza vaccine. A single record per CDR3 protein comes from TCRdb applying MiXCR to the RT-PCR reads. Counted here are 160,000 or so distinct CDR3 sequences, approximately 10% occurring once; the ten biggest clones make up roughly 12%. Here the sequenced sample was non-naive T cells sorted from PBMCs, taken roughly 48 days after vaccination. The receptor set was obtained from a man over 45 who received an inactivated influenza vaccine. Each CDR3 is given without its conserved first and last residue. Fields, in order: V gene, J gene, CDR3 protein.

TRBV6-1	TRBJ2-1	ASSEGTGQF
TRBV20-1	TRBJ2-7	SATPGVGEQY
TRBV5-1	TRBJ1-1	ASSLAPANTEAF
TRBV12-3/TRBV12-4	TRBJ2-3	ASNTRGGSSTDTQY
TRBV12-3/TRBV12-4	TRBJ2-7	ASTLQGGPHEQY
TRBV5-4	TRBJ2-3	ASSLEGTSRDTQY
TRBV3-1	TRBJ1-6	ASTTGVGGSPLH
TRBV4-1	TRBJ2-5	ASSQELAQTQY
TRBV7-3	TRBJ2-1	ASSPVGSNEQF
TRBV12-3/TRBV12-4	TRBJ1-1	ASREQGARTEAF
TRBV5-1	TRBJ2-5	ASSPEPTGETQY
TRBV2	TRBJ2-7	ASSEGGGTYEQY
TRBV7-2	TRBJ2-3	ASSHHRTSGGVDTQY
TRBV3-1	TRBJ2-5	ASSQGGPSGETQY
TRBV7-2	TRBJ2-5	ASSFGQTQY
TRBV10-3	TRBJ2-1	AHGGVLYNEQF
TRBV20-1	TRBJ1-5	SAREPGVDQPQH
TRBV7-2	TRBJ2-7	ASSDGQGGSYEQY
TRBV5-1	TRBJ2-3	ASGNRGAGTDTQY
TRBV20-1	TRBJ2-1	SGAGPSRNEQF
TRBV30	TRBJ2-1	AWSVMFRQGPF
TRBV24-1	TRBJ2-3	ATQKGWASGRASLADTQY
TRBV20-1	TRBJ2-4	SAILSVAKNIQY
TRBV27	TRBJ2-1	ASSLAGGPGEQF
TRBV3-1	TRBJ1-4	ASSQVSNEKLF
TRBV7-6	TRBJ2-7	ASSQIGATYEQY
TRBV11-2	TRBJ2-5	ASSSDGTQETQY
TRBV4-1	TRBJ2-7	ASSQPDRGGFREQY
TRBV13	TRBJ2-5	ASSRDRGLGETQY
TRBV20-1	TRBJ2-5	SARDDAGAWETQY
TRBV6-2/TRBV6-3	TRBJ1-6	ASRGQSSYNSPLH
TRBV7-2	TRBJ1-5	ASSPRTGGINQPQH
TRBV7-2	TRBJ1-2	ASSSDSADYGYT
TRBV3-1	TRBJ2-1	ASSQVWQGINNEQF